This record concerns one T cell receptor (beta chain) sequence. The data were obtained in a study of blood T cell repertoires in COVID-19. Sequenced by immunoSEQ multiplex PCR; TCRdb stores in-frame clones only, minus some. The sample carries tens of thousands of clones, about 90% recorded once. Germline V lookup: CDR1 SGHRS, CDR2 YFSETQ. CDR3 size: 15 residues. V lost 4 bases and J lost 1; bases outside the gene matches: 7. This sequence joins TRBV5-1 and TRBJ1-1; 7 positions agree with TRBD1. The sequenced material came from peripheral blood. The TCR was taken from a human donor in a cohort sampled during active COVID-19. CDR3 nucleotide sequence: TGCGCCAGCAGCGGGCGAGGGGGCAGGAACACTGAAGCTTTCTTT. Its translation: CASSGRGGRNTEAFF. The full variable domain, its missing parts supplied by reference TRBV5-1 and TRBJ1-1, is KAGVTQTPRYLIKTRGQQVTLSCSPISGHRSVSWYQQTPGQGLQFLFEYFSETQRNKGNFPGRFSGRQFSNSRSEMNVSTLELGDSALYLCASSGRGGRNTEAFFGQGTRLTVV.